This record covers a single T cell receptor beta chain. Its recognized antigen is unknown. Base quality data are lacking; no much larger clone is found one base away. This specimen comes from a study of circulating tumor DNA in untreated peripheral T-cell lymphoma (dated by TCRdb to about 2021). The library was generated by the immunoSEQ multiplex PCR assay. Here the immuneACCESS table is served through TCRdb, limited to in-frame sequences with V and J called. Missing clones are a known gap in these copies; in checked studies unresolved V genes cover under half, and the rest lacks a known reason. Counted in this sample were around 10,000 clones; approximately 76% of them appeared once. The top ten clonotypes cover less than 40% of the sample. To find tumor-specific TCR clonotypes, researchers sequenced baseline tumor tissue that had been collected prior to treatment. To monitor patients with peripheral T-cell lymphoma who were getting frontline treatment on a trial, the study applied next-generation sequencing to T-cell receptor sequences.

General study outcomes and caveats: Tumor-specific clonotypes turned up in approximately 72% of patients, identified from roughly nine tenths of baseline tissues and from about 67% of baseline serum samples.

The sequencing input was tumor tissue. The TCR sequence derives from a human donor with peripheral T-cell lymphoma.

The DNA sequence follows: TGTGCCAGCAGCTTGGGGGACAGGGGGCGCGAGCAGTACTTC. Its product reads: CASSLGDRGREQYF. Recombination linked TRBV7-6 to TRBJ2-7; 12 junctional bases match TRBD1. CDR1 SGHVS and CDR2 FNYEAQ were looked up in the germline V gene. CDR3 length: 14 amino acids, cysteine to phenylalanine. The entry retains the CDR3 DNA only, 42 bases that are in frame from base 1. At the junction V is shortened by 3 bases and J by 6 bases; bases outside the gene matches: 3.